Listed below are T cell receptor beta chains from one sample, sequenced in a study of read filtering for tumor transcriptome and immune sequencing. TCRdb fed the reads into MiXCR, producing one record per CDR3 protein. The table records roughly 35,000 distinct CDR3 sequences, roughly an eighth of them present only once. Sequencing used a population of CD138-negative cells sorted from bone marrow. Every receptor here comes from a donor at least 40 years old with multiple myeloma. Both conserved end residues are part of each CDR3. The D gene is left open where the match is weak. Clone size is stated in some rows and not others, as once, few, many or a class when expanded.

v_gene: TRBV2
d_gene: TRBD2
j_gene: TRBJ2-3
abundance: many
CDR3aa: CASMYLAANTDTQYF
CDR3nt: TGTGCCAGCATGTACCTAGCGGCCAACACAGATACGCAGTATTTT

v_gene: TRBV6-5
d_gene: TRBD2
j_gene: TRBJ2-3
abundance: -
CDR3aa: CASSGLAGVAETQYF
CDR3nt: TGTGCCAGCAGCGGGCTAGCGGGAGTTGCTGAGACGCAGTATTTT

v_gene: TRBV4-2
d_gene: -
j_gene: TRBJ1-5
abundance: many
CDR3aa: CASSQGETGNQPQHF
CDR3nt: TGTGCCAGCAGCCAAGGGGAAACGGGTAATCAGCCCCAGCATTTT

v_gene: TRBV20-1
d_gene: TRBD1
j_gene: TRBJ2-5
abundance: few
CDR3aa: CSARESRGTGKETQYF
CDR3nt: TGCAGTGCTAGAGAATCTCGCGGGACAGGAAAAGAGACCCAGTACTTC

v_gene: TRBV20-1
d_gene: -
j_gene: TRBJ2-7
abundance: many
CDR3aa: CSARDISRRVSYEQYF
CDR3nt: TGCAGTGCTAGAGATATTAGTAGAAGGGTCTCCTACGAGCAGTACTTC

v_gene: TRBV20-1
d_gene: -
j_gene: TRBJ2-1
abundance: many
CDR3aa: CSARPRRAEQFF
CDR3nt: TGCAGTGCTAGACCCCGGCGGGCTGAGCAGTTCTTC

v_gene: TRBV20-1
d_gene: TRBD1
j_gene: TRBJ2-2
abundance: many
CDR3aa: CSATSGGTGELFF
CDR3nt: TGCAGTGCAACCTCAGGGGGCACCGGGGAGCTGTTTTTT

v_gene: TRBV6-2/TRBV6-3
d_gene: TRBD2
j_gene: TRBJ2-7
abundance: many
CDR3aa: CASSYSGLAYERYF
CDR3nt: TGTGCCAGCAGTTATTCGGGACTAGCCTACGAGCGGTACTTC

v_gene: TRBV7-2
d_gene: -
j_gene: TRBJ2-1
abundance: many
CDR3aa: CASSLGTEYNEQFF
CDR3nt: TGTGCCAGCAGCTTAGGGACTGAGTACAATGAGCAGTTCTTC

v_gene: TRBV6-2/TRBV6-3
d_gene: -
j_gene: TRBJ2-7
abundance: many
CDR3aa: CASSYSSASPGEQYF
CDR3nt: TGTGCCAGCAGTTACTCGAGCGCTAGCCCCGGCGAGCAGTACTTC

v_gene: TRBV18
d_gene: -
j_gene: TRBJ1-4
abundance: many
CDR3aa: CASSPPSDRKLFF
CDR3nt: TGTGCCAGCTCACCACCGAGCGATCGGAAACTGTTTTTT

v_gene: TRBV5-1
d_gene: -
j_gene: TRBJ1-6
abundance: few
CDR3aa: CASSLVGGGNSPLHF
CDR3nt: TGCGCCAGCAGCTTGGTCGGGGGAGGTAATTCACCCCTCCACTTT

v_gene: TRBV5-4
d_gene: -
j_gene: TRBJ2-1
abundance: -
CDR3aa: CASSSGGWKNEQFF
CDR3nt: TGTGCCAGCAGCTCCGGAGGTTGGAAGAATGAGCAGTTCTTC

v_gene: TRBV2
d_gene: -
j_gene: TRBJ2-1
abundance: medium-sized
CDR3aa: CASSEGGYSYNEQFF
CDR3nt: TGTGCCAGCAGTGAAGGTGGATACTCCTACAATGAGCAGTTCTTC

v_gene: TRBV3-1
d_gene: -
j_gene: TRBJ1-5
abundance: many
CDR3aa: CASSQTLDNAAQHF
CDR3nt: TGTGCCAGCAGCCAAACCTTGGACAACGCGGCCCAGCATTTT

v_gene: TRBV6-2/TRBV6-3
d_gene: -
j_gene: TRBJ1-1
abundance: few
CDR3aa: CASFQPYSEAIF
CDR3nt: TGTGCCAGTTTCCAACCGTACTCCGAAGCTATCTTT

v_gene: TRBV2
d_gene: -
j_gene: TRBJ2-7
abundance: many
CDR3aa: CASSTGPNGKGYEQYF
CDR3nt: TGTGCCAGCAGTACCGGACCCAATGGTAAAGGATACGAGCAGTACTTC

v_gene: TRBV29-1
d_gene: -
j_gene: TRBJ2-1
abundance: many
CDR3aa: CSVGGRSYNEQFF
CDR3nt: TGCAGCGTCGGTGGGAGATCGTACAATGAGCAGTTCTTC

v_gene: TRBV28
d_gene: TRBD1
j_gene: TRBJ2-7
abundance: many
CDR3aa: CASSSARDRGYEQYF
CDR3nt: TGTGCCAGCAGTTCCGCCCGGGACAGGGGCTACGAGCAGTACTTC

v_gene: TRBV7-9
d_gene: TRBD1
j_gene: TRBJ1-2
abundance: many
CDR3aa: CASSPDSGTDHYGYTF
CDR3nt: TGTGCCAGCAGCCCAGATTCCGGGACAGATCACTATGGCTACACCTTC

v_gene: TRBV20-1
d_gene: TRBD1
j_gene: TRBJ2-3
abundance: many
CDR3aa: CSAKGTGNTDTQYF
CDR3nt: TGCAGTGCAAAAGGGACAGGGAACACAGATACGCAGTATTTT

v_gene: TRBV10-3
d_gene: -
j_gene: TRBJ2-3
abundance: many
CDR3aa: CAISAWEQGHRADTQYF
CDR3nt: TGTGCCATCAGTGCGTGGGAACAGGGTCATCGGGCAGATACGCAGTATTTT

v_gene: TRBV10-1
d_gene: -
j_gene: TRBJ2-3
abundance: many
CDR3aa: CASKGSVVGTEADTQYF
CDR3nt: TGCGCCAGCAAGGGCTCGGTTGTAGGGACCGAGGCAGATACGCAGTATTTT

v_gene: TRBV20-1
d_gene: -
j_gene: TRBJ1-4
abundance: many
CDR3aa: CSASTGRGIEKLFF
CDR3nt: TGCAGTGCTAGTACGGGCAGGGGAATTGAAAAACTGTTTTTT

v_gene: TRBV4-1
d_gene: -
j_gene: TRBJ1-6
abundance: many
CDR3aa: CASSQDKGVWDNISPLHF
CDR3nt: TGCGCCAGCAGCCAAGATAAAGGAGTTTGGGACAACATATCACCCCTCCACTTT

v_gene: TRBV11-2
d_gene: -
j_gene: TRBJ2-2
abundance: many
CDR3aa: CASSAVYGANTGELFF
CDR3nt: TGTGCCAGCAGCGCAGTGTACGGAGCGAACACCGGGGAGCTGTTTTTT

v_gene: TRBV12-3/TRBV12-4
d_gene: TRBD1
j_gene: TRBJ1-1
abundance: few
CDR3aa: CASSPDRLGVNTEAFF
CDR3nt: TGTGCCAGCAGTCCGGACAGGTTGGGGGTGAACACTGAAGCTTTCTTT

v_gene: TRBV4-1
d_gene: TRBD1
j_gene: TRBJ2-3
abundance: many
CDR3aa: CASSQSGTGADTQYF
CDR3nt: TGCGCCAGCAGCCAATCCGGGACAGGGGCAGATACGCAGTATTTT

v_gene: TRBV5-1
d_gene: -
j_gene: TRBJ2-2
abundance: few
CDR3aa: CASSLGATGELFF
CDR3nt: TGCGCCAGCAGCTTGGGTGCGACCGGGGAGCTGTTTTTT

v_gene: TRBV6-2/TRBV6-3
d_gene: -
j_gene: TRBJ2-1
abundance: many
CDR3aa: CASSSLASYNEQFF
CDR3nt: TGTGCCAGCAGTTCTCTAGCCTCCTACAATGAGCAGTTCTTC

v_gene: TRBV6-2/TRBV6-3
d_gene: -
j_gene: TRBJ2-1
abundance: many
CDR3aa: CASSSTARGEQFF
CDR3nt: TGTGCCAGCAGTTCGACGGCCCGGGGTGAGCAGTTCTTC

v_gene: TRBV14
d_gene: -
j_gene: TRBJ2-6
abundance: -
CDR3aa: CASSLAGANVLTF
CDR3nt: TGTGCCAGCAGCCTCGCTGGGGCCAACGTCCTGACTTTC

v_gene: TRBV12-3/TRBV12-4
d_gene: TRBD1
j_gene: TRBJ1-1
abundance: many
CDR3aa: CASSLRDRVGEAFF
CDR3nt: TGTGCCAGCAGTTTAAGGGACAGGGTGGGGGAAGCTTTCTTT

v_gene: TRBV12-3/TRBV12-4
d_gene: -
j_gene: TRBJ1-3
abundance: -
CDR3aa: CASTPGDTSGNTIYF
CDR3nt: TGTGCCAGCACCCCGGGGGACACCTCTGGAAACACCATATATTTT

v_gene: TRBV29-1
d_gene: -
j_gene: TRBJ1-1
abundance: many
CDR3aa: CSVDNMSGRYTEAFF
CDR3nt: TGCAGCGTAGACAACATGAGCGGTCGGTACACTGAAGCTTTCTTT

v_gene: TRBV29-1
d_gene: -
j_gene: TRBJ2-1
abundance: few
CDR3aa: CSVEDAADEQFF
CDR3nt: TGCAGCGTTGAAGACGCAGCCGATGAGCAGTTCTTC

v_gene: TRBV12-3/TRBV12-4
d_gene: TRBD1
j_gene: TRBJ1-6
abundance: many
CDR3aa: CASRPDRVGNSPLHF
CDR3nt: TGTGCCAGCAGACCCGACAGGGTTGGTAATTCACCCCTCCACTTT

v_gene: TRBV18
d_gene: TRBD2
j_gene: TRBJ2-1
abundance: many
CDR3aa: CASSPRTSGRYNEQFF
CDR3nt: TGTGCCAGCTCACCCCGGACTAGCGGGAGGTACAATGAGCAGTTCTTC

v_gene: TRBV11-3
d_gene: -
j_gene: TRBJ2-1
abundance: medium-sized
CDR3aa: CASSRGAGSDEQFF
CDR3nt: TGTGCCAGCAGCCGGGGGGCGGGTAGTGATGAGCAGTTCTTC

v_gene: TRBV20-1
d_gene: TRBD2
j_gene: TRBJ2-1
abundance: medium-sized
CDR3aa: CSASQTSGRTGEQFF
CDR3nt: TGCAGTGCTAGCCAGACTAGCGGGAGAACGGGTGAGCAGTTCTTC

v_gene: TRBV6-1
d_gene: -
j_gene: TRBJ2-3
abundance: many
CDR3aa: CASSGGPHTDTQYF
CDR3nt: TGTGCCAGCAGTGGGGGACCCCACACAGATACGCAGTATTTT

v_gene: TRBV4-2
d_gene: TRBD1
j_gene: TRBJ2-7
abundance: many
CDR3aa: CASSQLNSQGADEQYF
CDR3nt: TGTGCCAGCAGCCAACTAAACTCACAGGGGGCCGACGAGCAGTACTTC

v_gene: TRBV20-1
d_gene: -
j_gene: TRBJ2-7
abundance: many
CDR3aa: CSARDPGRGSYEQYF
CDR3nt: TGCAGTGCTAGAGATCCGGGGAGAGGCTCCTACGAGCAGTACTTC

v_gene: TRBV27
d_gene: TRBD1
j_gene: TRBJ1-1
abundance: many
CDR3aa: CASSTRTGRLNTEAFF
CDR3nt: TGTGCCAGCAGTACCCGGACAGGGAGATTGAACACTGAAGCTTTCTTT

v_gene: TRBV29-1
d_gene: TRBD2
j_gene: TRBJ2-1
abundance: many
CDR3aa: CSVEVSGSGQFF
CDR3nt: TGCAGCGTTGAAGTGAGCGGGAGCGGGCAGTTCTTC

v_gene: TRBV11-1
d_gene: -
j_gene: TRBJ2-1
abundance: many
CDR3aa: CASSFSSWLASNNEQFF
CDR3nt: TGTGCCAGCAGCTTCTCGTCGTGGCTAGCATCGAACAATGAGCAGTTCTTC

v_gene: TRBV20-1
d_gene: TRBD2
j_gene: TRBJ2-1
abundance: many
CDR3aa: CSAFGTSGTSSYNEQFF
CDR3nt: TGCAGTGCTTTCGGGACTAGCGGGACTAGCTCCTACAATGAGCAGTTCTTC

v_gene: TRBV29-1
d_gene: -
j_gene: TRBJ2-6
abundance: many
CDR3aa: CSVIVSGANVLTF
CDR3nt: TGCAGCGTTATAGTCTCTGGGGCCAACGTCCTGACTTTC

v_gene: TRBV20-1
d_gene: TRBD2
j_gene: TRBJ2-1
abundance: many
CDR3aa: CSAHSGSSYNEQFF
CDR3nt: TGCAGTGCTCACAGCGGGAGCTCATACAATGAGCAGTTCTTC

v_gene: TRBV20-1
d_gene: TRBD1
j_gene: TRBJ1-5
abundance: many
CDR3aa: CSARGGQGRNQPQHF
CDR3nt: TGCAGTGCTAGAGGGGGACAGGGGCGGAATCAGCCCCAGCATTTT

v_gene: TRBV7-2
d_gene: -
j_gene: TRBJ2-7
abundance: many
CDR3aa: CASGSYEQYF
CDR3nt: TGTGCCAGCGGTTCCTACGAGCAGTACTTC

v_gene: TRBV29-1
d_gene: TRBD1
j_gene: TRBJ1-1
abundance: many
CDR3aa: CSVGGQGKTEAFF
CDR3nt: TGCAGCGTTGGGGGACAGGGGAAGACTGAAGCTTTCTTT

v_gene: TRBV2
d_gene: -
j_gene: TRBJ1-5
abundance: -
CDR3aa: CASSEWVGTGKSNQPQHF
CDR3nt: TGTGCCAGCAGTGAATGGGTCGGAACAGGGAAGAGCAATCAGCCCCAGCATTTT

v_gene: TRBV29-1
d_gene: -
j_gene: TRBJ1-5
abundance: many
CDR3aa: CSVANTDSNQPQHF
CDR3nt: TGCAGCGTCGCTAATACAGATAGCAATCAGCCCCAGCATTTT

v_gene: TRBV6-1
d_gene: -
j_gene: TRBJ1-4
abundance: many
CDR3aa: CASRDPGAREKLFF
CDR3nt: TGTGCCAGCAGGGACCCCGGGGCGCGGGAAAAACTGTTTTTT

v_gene: TRBV20-1
d_gene: -
j_gene: TRBJ1-1
abundance: -
CDR3aa: CSARGSLGAETEAFF
CDR3nt: TGCAGTGCTAGAGGGTCCTTGGGGGCAGAGACTGAAGCTTTCTTT

v_gene: TRBV11-2
d_gene: -
j_gene: TRBJ1-1
abundance: many
CDR3aa: CASSFKVTEAFF
CDR3nt: TGTGCCAGCAGCTTCAAGGTCACTGAAGCTTTCTTT

v_gene: TRBV5-4
d_gene: -
j_gene: TRBJ1-4
abundance: many
CDR3aa: CASSAGTGRVFDNEKLFF
CDR3nt: TGTGCCAGCAGCGCGGGGACTGGCAGGGTGTTCGATAATGAAAAACTGTTTTTT